A single sample is the source of the 24 T cell receptor beta chains below, sequenced in a study of cytotoxic CD8 clonotypes in ibrutinib-treated CLL. Some clones are missing from TCRdb's copy, which holds only in-frame ones; the method was immunoSEQ multiplex PCR. This table holds 55,000 to 80,000 clones, less than 95% found once. Here the sequenced sample was PBMCs, taken after 12 months of ibrutinib treatment. The receptors stem from a human donor with chronic lymphocytic leukemia.

This sequence joins TRBV7-9 and TRBJ2-7, with 8 bases matching TRBD1. CDR1 is SEHNR, CDR2 FQNEAQ, per germline (reference sequence). This CDR3 has 15 amino acids. With V trimmed by 5 bases and J by 6 bases, 12 bases remained unmatched. CDR3 loop: CASSPPWAGGGEQYF. The CDR3 coding sequence is TGTGCCAGCAGCCCACCGTGGGCAGGGGGCGGCGAGCAGTACTTC.

The CDR3 nucleotides are TGTGCCAGCAGCCAAGATAGGGGGTCCACCATATATTTT. It yields the protein CASSQDRGSTIYF. The chain joins TRBV14 to TRBJ1-3, with D possibly matching TRBD1 (6 bases). Germline-derived CDR1 and CDR2 are SGHDN and FVKESK. This CDR3 contains 13 residues. Trimming shortened V by 0 bases and J by 9 bases, and 9 bases separated the two germline ends.

The rearrangement links TRBV11-3 to TRBJ1-2; tentatively, D is TRBD1 (5 bases). The length of the CDR3 is 14 residues. The V gene lost 5 bases and the J gene lost 3 bases, with 13 bases spanning the gap. The germline V gene has CDR1 SGHNT and CDR2 YENEEA. CDR3 loop: CASSPGGEDYGYTF. DNA of the CDR3: TGTGCCAGCAGCCCGGGGGGGGAAGACTATGGCTACACCTTC.

The rearrangement joins TRBV11-2 to TRBJ2-7, with TRBD2 matching 15 bases. Trimming at V came to 6 bases and at J to 6 bases, leaving 12 bases not matched to a gene. The CDR3 totals 17 residues. From germline, CDR1 is SGHAT and CDR2 FQNNGV. CDR3 sequence reads: CASRGGLAGGLGSEQYF. CDR3 nucleotides: TGTGCCAGCAGGGGGGGACTAGCGGGAGGTCTCGGGTCCGAGCAGTACTTC.

The genes are TRBV28 and TRBJ2-5, with TRBD1 matching 8 bases. The DNA end is more similar to TRBJ2-7, so the J call may be wrong. Germline V gene lookup returns CDR1 MDHEN and CDR2 SYDVKM. The CDR3 totals 15 residues. The CDR3 DNA is TGTGCCAGCAGTTTATGGGGGACAGGCTCCTACGAGCAGTACTTC. Protein sequence: CASSLWGTGSYEQYF.

The CDR3 region is CASSLGGTGGYTF. The CDR3 nucleotides are TGTGCCAGCAGCTTAGGGGGTACCGGGGGCTACACCTTC. V is TRBV7-9 and J is TRBJ1-2; D is unclear. The CDR3 length is 13 residues. The germline gives CDR1 SEHNR, CDR2 FQNEAQ (reference sequence). V lost 1 base, J lost 8 bases, and 11 bases lay in between.

A word on this clone: The limits of the CDR3 on the DNA are not certain, so only TCRdb's listed CDR3 is given. The CDR3 reads CASSKVGQGTNTEAFF. The chain combines TRBV21-1 with TRBJ1-1; TRBD1, the table's D call, was not compared with the DNA. TRBV21-1 is a listed pseudogene. The CDR3 numbers 16 amino acids, ends counted.

The chain uses TRBV19 and TRBJ2-1; maybe TRBD1 (6 bases). The CDR3 loop spans 18 amino acids. Germline V gives CDR1 LNHDA, CDR2 SQIVND (reference sequence). V lost 3 bases, J lost 0 bases, and 18 bases lay in between. For the CDR3, the DNA is TGTGCCAGTAGTATGGGCAGGGGCGATAAAAGCTCCTACAATGAGCAGTTCTTC. This encodes CASSMGRGDKSSYNEQFF.

The chain is built from TRBV27 and TRBJ2-7; weak D call: TRBD1 (6 bases). V was shortened by 4 bases and J by 3 bases, with 16 bases between the two germline ends. Germline assignment: CDR1 MNHEY and CDR2 SMNVEV (reference sequence). The CDR3 totals 15 residues. The CDR3 is CASSSTGSVVYEQYF. Written as DNA, the CDR3 is TGTGCCAGCAGTTCAACAGGGTCGGTCGTCTACGAGCAGTACTTC.

J is TRBJ2-1 and V is TRBV15, with TRBD1 identical over 8 bases. CDR3 size: 15 residues. Losses at the gene ends were 1 base for V and 5 bases for J; bases not matched to a gene: 4. Germline CDR1 is LNHNV and CDR2 is YYDKDF (reference sequence). The CDR3 DNA reads as TGTGCCACCAGCAGAGCTACGACAGGGGACAATGAGCAGTTCTTC. Translation gives CATSRATTGDNEQFF.

This rearrangement joins TRBV6-5 to TRBJ2-5; D is ambiguous. Trimming pared 0 bases from V and 3 bases from J, leaving 11 bases between. Germline CDR1 MNHEY, CDR2 SVGAGI. The CDR3 totals 15 residues. CDR3 sequence (DNA): TGTGCCAGCAGTTACTCTGGGATTAACAAAGAGACCCAGTACTTC. Its protein is CASSYSGINKETQYF.

The rearrangement uses TRBV14 and TRBJ2-3; D ambiguous. The CDR3 spans 13 residues. Germline CDR1 and CDR2: SGHDN and FVKESK. V shed 0 bases and J shed 3 bases, with 4 bases lying between them. For the CDR3, the DNA is TGTGCCAGCAGCCAAGAACTAACAGATACGCAGTATTTT. Translated, it gives CASSQELTDTQYF.

The rearrangement uses TRBV6-5 and TRBJ2-7, with TRBD1 as a possible D gene (6 bases). V shed 6 bases and J shed 3 bases, with 18 bases lying between them. CDR3 length equals 15 residues. CDR1 is MNHEY, CDR2 SVGAGI, per germline. The CDR3 DNA sequence: TGTGCCAGCAGAAAAGACGGGACACCAATCTACGAGCAGTACTTC. It is translated as CASRKDGTPIYEQYF.

V usage is TRBV4-3 and J usage is TRBJ1-1, with D hard to call. This CDR3 has 15 amino acids. The V gene's germline CDR1 is LGHNA and CDR2 YSLEER. The V gene lost 1 base and the J gene lost 2 bases, with 11 bases spanning the gap. CDR3 sequence (DNA): TGCGCCAGCAGCCAAGGGTCAGCAGAAAACACTGAAGCTTTCTTT. Translated, it gives CASSQGSAENTEAFF.

V usage is TRBV11-3 and J usage is TRBJ2-3; the D is unclear. The V gene lost 0 bases and the J gene lost 4 bases, with 5 bases spanning the gap. The CDR3 has 13 residues. The germline gives CDR1 SGHNT, CDR2 YENEEA. CDR3 sequence reads: CASSLESPDTQYF. The CDR3 DNA is TGTGCCAGCAGCTTAGAAAGTCCAGATACGCAGTATTTT.

The chain employs TRBV7-9 and TRBJ2-7, with a tentative D call TRBD1 (5 bases). The CDR3 consists of 14 residues. Germline V lookup: CDR1 SEHNR, CDR2 FQNEAQ (reference sequence). Trimming removed 6 bases at V and 1 base at J, with 13 bases between. As DNA, the CDR3 is TGTGCCAGCAGTAACAGGTACCGTTCCTACGAGCAGTACTTC. The encoded protein is CASSNRYRSYEQYF.

The chain uses TRBV11-3 and TRBJ2-2; D remains ambiguous. The germline V gene has CDR1 SGHNT and CDR2 YENEEA. The CDR3 spans 15 residues. V was cut by 2 bases and J by 1 base, with 8 bases left in between. The CDR3 is CASSLFALNTGELFF. The CDR3 nucleotides are TGTGCCAGCAGCTTATTCGCTTTGAACACCGGGGAGCTGTTTTTT. The complete variable domain, with remaining parts taken from reference TRBV11-3 and TRBJ2-2, reads EAGVVQSPRYKIIEKKQPVAFWCNPISGHNTLYWYLQNLGQGPELLIRYENEEAVDDSQLPKDRFSAERLKGVDSTLKIQPAELGDSAVYLCASSLFALNTGELFFGEGSRLTVL.

The chain combines TRBV5-6 with TRBJ1-1; the D is unclear. This CDR3 spans 15 amino acids. Trimming removed 1 base from V and 0 bases from J, with 10 bases in between. Germline V gene sequence: CDR1 SGHDT, CDR2 YYEEEE. CDR3 nucleotides: TGTGCCAGCAGCTTGTCTCCACGGATGAACACTGAAGCTTTCTTT. It encodes CASSLSPRMNTEAFF. Together with reference TRBV5-6 and TRBJ1-1, the CDR3 gives the full variable domain: DAGVTQSPTHLIKTRGQQVTLRCSPKSGHDTVSWYQQALGQGPQFIFQYYEEEERQRGNFPDRFSGHQFPNYSSELNVNALLLGDSALYLCASSLSPRMNTEAFFGQGTRLTVV.

The genes are TRBV5-1 and TRBJ1-2; weak D call: TRBD1 (6 bases). The CDR3 length is 15 residues. Germline V gives CDR1 SGHRS, CDR2 YFSETQ. Trimming stripped 0 bases from V and 5 bases from J, with 14 bases between. The CDR3 DNA sequence: TGCGCCAGCAGCTTGGGCGGGGGCTCCACTTATGGCTACACCTTC. This translates into CASSLGGGSTYGYTF.

The V and J genes are TRBV29-1 and TRBJ2-7; tentative D call: TRBD1 (6 bases). The germline V gene encodes CDR1 SQVTM and CDR2 ANQGSEA. This CDR3 is built from 15 residues. Trimming cost V 0 bases and J 3 bases, with 15 bases left between them. CDR3 DNA sequence: TGCAGCGTTGAAGATCGTGGCAGGGGCAGCTACGAGCAGTACTTC. This translates into CSVEDRGRGSYEQYF.

The rearrangement links TRBV27 to TRBJ2-3; TRBD1 might be the D (5 bases). The CDR3 runs to 15 residues. Germline-derived CDR1 and CDR2 are MNHEY and SMNVEV (reference sequence). Trimming took 4 bases from V and 3 from J, leaving 14 bases between them. CDR3 sequence: CASSSNGPGTDTQYF. The CDR3 nucleotides are TGTGCCAGCAGTTCCAACGGACCAGGGACAGATACGCAGTATTTT.

V gene TRBV7-3 combines with J gene TRBJ2-2; 7 bases agree with TRBD1. In germline, CDR1 is SGHTA, CDR2 FQGTGA. After removal of 4 bases from V and 0 bases from J, the junction contained 8 bases not matched to a gene. The CDR3 sequence is 17 residues long. CDR3 sequence: CASSSYPGTANTGELFF. In nucleotides, the CDR3 is TGTGCCAGCAGCTCTTACCCCGGGACAGCGAACACCGGGGAGCTGTTTTTT.

Worth noting for this clone: No conserved phenylalanine or tryptophan is present at the end of the CDR3, so a read error is the likely explanation. It is unclear where the CDR3 begins or ends on the DNA, so no DNA is shown, and the CDR3 is as TCRdb lists it. The chain employs TRBV7-9 and TRBJ1-2; no DNA check was done on the table's D call, TRBD1. The germline V gene has CDR1 SEHNR and CDR2 FQNEAQ (reference sequence). The CDR3 is made up of 13 amino acids, end residues included. The CDR3 loop is CASSPLGQGRPQL.

CDR3 protein: CSVAPAGGAEQYF. The CDR3 nucleotides are TGCAGCGTTGCTCCAGCGGGAGGTGCCGAGCAGTACTTC. J is TRBJ2-7 and V is TRBV29-1; the match to TRBD2 covers 9 bases. This CDR3 contains 13 residues. The germline CDR1 and CDR2 sequences are SQVTM and ANQGSEA. With V trimmed by 4 bases and J by 6 bases, 7 bases remained unmatched.